The 19 T cell receptor beta chains below come from one sample, sequenced in a study of shared clonotypes between healthy human individuals. TCRdb keeps only in-frame clones here, not all; method: immunoSEQ multiplex PCR. There are 500,000 to 700,000 clones in the sample; around 96% occur only once, and over 0.1% lies in the top ten. Naive CD8 cells comprised CD45RO-negative, CCR7-positively selected cells, excluding terminally differentiated effector memory CD45RA+ cells. The sample was naive CD8+ T cells sorted from blood. The receptors were gathered from a woman in her 30s in good health.

The rearrangement links TRBV28 to TRBJ2-1; no reliable D call. The germline V gene has CDR1 MDHEN and CDR2 SYDVKM. There are 16 residues in the CDR3. Trimming pared 5 bases from V and 0 bases from J, leaving 14 bases between. This CDR3 is CASSPSGTSSYNEQFF. CDR3 bases: TGTGCCAGCAGTCCTTCGGGTACGAGCTCCTACAATGAGCAGTTCTTC. Complete variable domain (other parts from reference TRBV28 and TRBJ2-1): DVKVTQSSRYLVKRTGEKVFLECVQDMDHENMFWYRQDPGLGLRLIYFSYDVKMKEKGDIPEGYSVSREKKERFSLILESASTNQTSMYLCASSPSGTSSYNEQFFGPGTRLTVL.

The chain links TRBV27 to TRBJ2-7; 12 bases map to TRBD1. The CDR3 totals 15 residues. Unmatched junction bases numbered 8, after V lost 6 bases and J lost 5 bases. CDR1 is MNHEY, CDR2 SMNVEV, per germline (reference sequence). The CDR3 DNA is TGTGCCAGCAGCCCCATGGGGACAGGGGGCCACGAGCAGTACTTC. This codes for CASSPMGTGGHEQYF.

The rearrangement joins TRBV7-8 to TRBJ2-3; the match to TRBD1 covers 9 bases. V was pared by 1 base and J by 0 bases, with 8 bases of the junction left unmatched. The CDR3 totals 18 residues. Germline V lookup: CDR1 SGHVS, CDR2 FQNEAQ. The CDR3 reads CASSLVPWTGASTDTQYF. The CDR3 bases are TGTGCCAGCAGCTTAGTACCCTGGACAGGGGCTAGCACAGATACGCAGTATTTT.

V gene TRBV4-1 combines with J gene TRBJ2-1; D remains ambiguous. V lost 5 bases and J lost 1, with 9 bases in between. The CDR3 length is 14 residues. Germline V gene lookup returns CDR1 MGHRA and CDR2 YSYEKL. In nucleotides, the CDR3 is TGCGCCAGCAGCTTAGAGGTTTCCTACAATGAGCAGTTCTTC. Residues: CASSLEVSYNEQFF.

This clone was detected only a few times. This chain joins TRBV4-1 and TRBJ1-1, with D unclear. CDR3 length: 15 amino acids. Germline loops: CDR1 MGHRA, CDR2 YSYEKL. Trimming removed 0 bases from V and 0 bases from J, with 8 bases in between. The CDR3 here is CASSQDRLMNTEAFF. The CDR3 DNA is TGCGCCAGCAGCCAAGATCGGCTCATGAACACTGAAGCTTTCTTT.

This rearrangement joins TRBV6-8 to TRBJ2-1; tentatively, D is TRBD2 (5 bases). The CDR3 spans 14 residues. Germline lookup yields CDR1 MNHGY and CDR2 SAAAGT. The V end lost 6 bases, the J end lost 7 bases, and 16 bases lay between the germline ends. The CDR3 spells CASRPRLFLNEQFF. For the CDR3, the DNA is TGTGCCAGCAGACCCCGACTATTTTTAAATGAGCAGTTCTTC.

The gene calls are TRBV9 and TRBJ2-1, with D possibly TRBD2 on 6 matching bases. V was shortened by 7 bases and J by 7 bases, with 9 bases between the two germline ends. This CDR3 has 11 amino acids. The germline gives CDR1 SGDLS, CDR2 YYNGEE. Here the CDR3 DNA reads TGTGCCAGCGGACTATCTAATGAGCAGTTCTTC. Its translation is CASGLSNEQFF.

Note on this clone: The same CDR3 also results from other DNA sequences found in this sample. The rearrangement joins TRBV29-1 to TRBJ2-7; D is unclear. Trimming pared 0 bases from V and 4 bases from J, leaving 7 bases between. CDR1 and CDR2 (germline): SQVTM, ANQGSEA. This CDR3 is 12 amino acids long. The CDR3 sequence is CSVEDRAYEQYF. In nucleotides, the CDR3 is TGCAGCGTTGAAGATCGGGCGTACGAGCAGTACTTC.

In the case of this clone: Other DNA sequences within the sample encode an identical CDR3. The chain couples TRBV2 to TRBJ2-7; TRBD2 agrees at 16 bases. Germline values: CDR1 SNHLY, CDR2 FYNNEI. The CDR3 has 17 amino acids. J was trimmed by 1 base and V by 3 bases; bases with no gene match: 3. This chain's CDR3 is CASSEGLAGGGSYEQYF. The CDR3 DNA is TGTGCCAGCAGTGAGGGACTAGCGGGAGGGGGATCCTACGAGCAGTACTTC.

V is TRBV7-9 and J is TRBJ2-6; unclear D gene. Germline V gene lookup returns CDR1 SEHNR and CDR2 FQNEAQ (reference sequence). The CDR3 contains 13 residues. The germline V and J ends were trimmed by 8 bases and 1 base, with 6 bases remaining between them. CDR3 sequence: CASGESGANVLTF. The CDR3 region has the DNA TGTGCCAGCGGGGAATCTGGGGCCAACGTCCTGACTTTC. Full variable domain (missing parts from reference TRBV7-9 and TRBJ2-6): DTGVSQNPRHKITKRGQNVTFRCDPISEHNRLYWYRQTLGQGPEFLTYFQNEAQLEKSRLLSDRFSAERPKGSFSTLEIQRTEQGDSAMYLCASGESGANVLTFGAGSRLTVL.

This chain uses TRBV15 with TRBJ2-1, with 11 bases identical to TRBD2. CDR3 size: 16 residues. The germline V gene has CDR1 LNHNV and CDR2 YYDKDF (reference sequence). The V segment lost 0 bases and the J segment 9 bases; nucleotides outside the gene matches: 7. The CDR3 nucleotides are TGTGCCACCAGCAGAGATGTAGCGGGAGGGCCCCGTGAGCAGTTCTTC. Its translation is CATSRDVAGGPREQFF.

The chain carries TRBV27 and TRBJ1-5; 9 nucleotides agree with TRBD1. Germline assignment: CDR1 MNHEY and CDR2 SMNVEV (reference sequence). This CDR3 has 17 residues. V dropped 2 bases and J dropped 2; count of bases not matched to a gene: 7. The CDR3 DNA reads as TGTGCCAGCAGTTTAAAGTGGGACAGGGTGGGCAATCAGCCCCAGCATTTT. It translates to CASSLKWDRVGNQPQHF.

This chain links TRBV28 with TRBJ1-5, with TRBD1 matching 7 bases. The J segment lost 4 bases and the V segment lost 5 bases, leaving 14 bases of the junction unmatched. Germline assignment: CDR1 MDHEN and CDR2 SYDVKM. The CDR3 has 17 amino acids. The CDR3 is CASSKGVGTASNQPQHF. The CDR3, as DNA: TGTGCCAGCAGTAAAGGAGTTGGGACAGCCAGTAATCAGCCCCAGCATTTT. The full variable domain, rest sourced from reference TRBV28 and TRBJ1-5, is DVKVTQSSRYLVKRTGEKVFLECVQDMDHENMFWYRQDPGLGLRLIYFSYDVKMKEKGDIPEGYSVSREKKERFSLILESASTNQTSMYLCASSKGVGTASNQPQHFGDGTRLSIL.

This chain links TRBV27 with TRBJ2-7, with D perhaps matching TRBD1 (6 bases). Between the trimmed V and J ends, which lost 7 bases and 4 bases, there was a span of 23 bases. Germline V gene sequence: CDR1 MNHEY, CDR2 SMNVEV (reference sequence). The CDR3 consists of 16 residues. The CDR3 loop is CASTPSTGHLKYEQYF. CDR3 coding DNA: TGTGCCAGCACCCCGTCTACAGGGCATCTGAAATACGAGCAGTACTTC.

This rearrangement joins TRBV28 to TRBJ2-1, with 7 bases matching TRBD2. The CDR3 runs 15 residues. The germline CDR1 and CDR2 sequences are MDHEN and SYDVKM. V lost 3 bases, J lost 5 bases, and 7 bases stayed unmatched. The DNA for the CDR3 is TGTGCCAGCAGTTTCTCTAGCGGAGGGAACAATGAGCAGTTCTTC. This encodes CASSFSSGGNNEQFF.

The CDR3 DNA reads TGTGCCAGCAGCTTGGGCGGGAGCCCTTCCTACGAGCAGTACTTC. It specifies CASSLGGSPSYEQYF. The J gene is TRBJ2-7, the V gene TRBV7-2; 7 bases map to TRBD2. Germline V CDR1 and CDR2: SGHTA, FQGNSA. Trimming removed 3 bases from V and 1 base from J; junction bases left unmatched: 6. The CDR3 consists of 15 residues.

The chain recombines TRBV5-4 with TRBJ2-1; 9 bases line up with TRBD1. V lost 4 bases to trimming and J lost 9 bases; unmatched junction nucleotides: 11. CDR3 length equals 15 residues. Germline lookup yields CDR1 SGHNT and CDR2 YYREEE (reference sequence). CDR3 in amino acids: CASSPGTGPYVEQFF. The CDR3 DNA follows: TGTGCCAGCAGCCCCGGGACAGGGCCCTATGTTGAGCAGTTCTTC.

Points on this clone: The sample carries other DNA sequences with the same CDR3. This chain joins TRBV6-1 and TRBJ2-7; weak D call: TRBD2 (6 bases). Germline assignment: CDR1 MNHNS and CDR2 SASEGT. V lost 0 bases to trimming and J lost 0 bases, with 6 bases between them. The CDR3 is 14 amino acids. The CDR3 DNA sequence: TGTGCCAGCAGTGAAGCGGGAGGCTCCTACGAGCAGTACTTC. Encoded protein: CASSEAGGSYEQYF.

J is TRBJ1-2 and V is TRBV6-5; 7 bases match TRBD1. The germline V gene has CDR1 MNHEY and CDR2 SVGAGI. Germline trimming cut 1 base from V and 7 bases from J; bases unmatched to any gene: 6. CDR3 length: 14 amino acids. CDR3 DNA: TGTGCCAGCAGTTACTTACAGGGGTACGGTGGCTACACCTTC. Its protein product is CASSYLQGYGGYTF.